This TCR beta chain came from a study of CD8 T cells in ankylosing spondylitis. Libraries for TCR beta were made by quantitative 5'-RACE with molecular barcodes. TCRdb fed the 5' RACE reads into MiXCR, producing one record per CDR3 protein. In the table there are a few hundred thousand distinct CDR3 sequences, roughly a tenth of which are singletons. This clonotype has a count of ten or more. What it binds is unknown. The CDR3 has 13 amino acids. Trimming shortened V by 0 bases and J by 2 bases, and 6 bases separated the two germline ends. Germline CDR1 SGHRS, CDR2 YFSETQ. General study points: A CD8+ phenotype characterized the disease-linked clones, which were relatively rare in peripheral blood. Researchers reportedly found disease-linked clones significantly enriched in matched ankylosing spondylitis synovial fluid.

The chain uses TRBV5-1 and TRBJ2-7; D perhaps matches TRBD1 (6 bases). Sample: blood, either unsorted or a sorted T cell fraction (not recorded which). This TCR was recovered from a male donor with ankylosing spondylitis or in good health (not recorded which). The CDR3 DNA is TGCGCCAGCAGCTTGGACAGGGCCTACGAGCAGTACTTC. Amino acid sequence: CASSLDRAYEQYF.